This is a list of T cell receptor beta chains from one sample in a study of OX40 agonist ivuxolimab in advanced cancers. This table comes from immunoSEQ multiplex PCR, and its TCRdb copy is limited to in-frame clones, with some not included. The sample records 99,000 or so clones, approximately 94% being singletons. Sequenced material: CD4+ or CD8+ T cells sorted from blood, taken in a trial of the OX40 agonist ivuxolimab. Receptors originate from an adult with an advanced solid tumor such as melanoma, head and neck, liver or kidney cancer. Each CDR3 is given with its conserved first and last residue. Each record gives: V gene, clone size, CDR3 length, D gene, J gene, CDR3 protein, CDR3 DNA. A D gene is named only where the DNA matches it firmly. Clone size, where shown, is once, few, many, or a class for clones that have expanded.

v_gene: TRBV27; abundance: NA; len: 14; d_gene: NA; j_gene: TRBJ2-2; CDR3aa: CASSSLTGSGELFF; CDR3nt: TGTGCCAGCAGTTCCCTTACAGGGTCCGGGGAGCTGTTTTTT
v_gene: TRBV10-3; abundance: NA; len: 14; d_gene: NA; j_gene: TRBJ1-2; CDR3aa: CAISEGTWEYGYTF; CDR3nt: TGTGCCATCAGTGAGGGAACATGGGAATATGGCTACACCTTC
v_gene: TRBV6-1; abundance: NA; len: 17; d_gene: TRBD2; j_gene: TRBJ2-7; CDR3aa: CASSEISGGTPAYEQYF; CDR3nt: TGTGCCAGCAGTGAAATATCGGGGGGGACTCCCGCCTACGAGCAGTACTTC
v_gene: TRBV19; abundance: NA; len: 17; d_gene: NA; j_gene: TRBJ1-1; CDR3aa: CASSNLGTKQENTEAFF; CDR3nt: TGTGCCAGTAGTAACCTTGGGACCAAACAGGAGAACACTGAAGCTTTCTTT
v_gene: TRBV2; abundance: NA; len: 15; d_gene: NA; j_gene: TRBJ1-4; CDR3aa: CASSGLESLGEKLFF; CDR3nt: TGTGCCAGCAGTGGGCTTGAATCGCTGGGTGAAAAACTGTTTTTT
v_gene: TRBV20-1; abundance: NA; len: 10; d_gene: NA; j_gene: TRBJ1-4; CDR3aa: CSASEEKLFF; CDR3nt: TGCAGTGCTAGTGAAGAAAAACTGTTTTTT
v_gene: TRBV7-2; abundance: NA; len: 16; d_gene: TRBD2; j_gene: TRBJ2-7; CDR3aa: CASSFGGLAGVGEQYF; CDR3nt: TGTGCCAGCAGCTTTGGTGGACTAGCGGGAGTGGGCGAGCAGTACTTC
v_gene: TRBV6-6; abundance: NA; len: 13; d_gene: NA; j_gene: TRBJ2-7; CDR3aa: CASTEQGPYEQYF; CDR3nt: TGTGCCAGCACCGAGCAGGGCCCCTACGAGCAGTACTTC
v_gene: TRBV18; abundance: NA; len: 15; d_gene: NA; j_gene: TRBJ1-5; CDR3aa: CASSPSGGSNQPQHF; CDR3nt: TGTGCCAGCTCCCCTAGTGGGGGTAGCAATCAGCCCCAGCATTTT
v_gene: TRBV2; abundance: NA; len: 17; d_gene: TRBD1; j_gene: TRBJ2-1; CDR3aa: CASSEALDRGSYNEQFF; CDR3nt: TGTGCCAGCAGTGAAGCGCTCGACAGGGGCTCCTACAATGAGCAGTTCTTC
v_gene: TRBV28; abundance: NA; len: 12; d_gene: NA; j_gene: TRBJ1-3; CDR3aa: CASSFKRNTIYF; CDR3nt: TGTGCCAGCAGTTTTAAGCGAAACACCATATATTTT
v_gene: TRBV12-5; abundance: NA; len: 16; d_gene: TRBD1; j_gene: TRBJ1-2; CDR3aa: CASGLGPGQGNYGYTF; CDR3nt: TGTGCTAGTGGTTTGGGTCCGGGACAGGGGAACTATGGCTACACCTTC
v_gene: TRBV18; abundance: NA; len: 15; d_gene: NA; j_gene: TRBJ2-1; CDR3aa: CASSPLTRGNNEQFF; CDR3nt: TGTGCCAGCTCACCACTTACAAGGGGGAACAATGAGCAGTTCTTC
v_gene: TRBV5-1; abundance: NA; len: 15; d_gene: TRBD1; j_gene: TRBJ1-4; CDR3aa: CASSISGTGDEKLFF; CDR3nt: TGCGCCAGCAGCATTTCCGGGACAGGGGATGAAAAACTGTTTTTT
v_gene: TRBV5-6; abundance: NA; len: 16; d_gene: TRBD2; j_gene: TRBJ2-3; CDR3aa: CASSLRASGRTDTQYF; CDR3nt: TGTGCCAGCAGCTTACGTGCTAGCGGGAGAACAGATACGCAGTATTTT
v_gene: TRBV5-4; abundance: NA; len: 16; d_gene: TRBD1; j_gene: TRBJ1-3; CDR3aa: CASSGGTGGTGNTIYF; CDR3nt: TGTGCCAGCAGCGGGGGGACAGGGGGAACTGGAAACACCATATATTTT
v_gene: TRBV6-5; abundance: NA; len: 14; d_gene: NA; j_gene: TRBJ2-5; CDR3aa: CASVAPGGLATQYF; CDR3nt: TGTGCCAGCGTGGCCCCAGGCGGATTGGCGACCCAGTACTTC
v_gene: TRBV5-1; abundance: NA; len: 15; d_gene: NA; j_gene: TRBJ1-4; CDR3aa: CASSYQRGSNEKLFF; CDR3nt: TGCGCCAGCAGCTACCAGCGGGGGTCTAATGAAAAACTGTTTTTT
v_gene: TRBV5-1; abundance: NA; len: 18; d_gene: TRBD2; j_gene: TRBJ2-5; CDR3aa: CASSFGFGTSGRGETQYF; CDR3nt: TGCGCCAGCAGCTTTGGGTTTGGAACTAGCGGGAGAGGAGAGACCCAGTACTTC
v_gene: TRBV7-9; abundance: few; len: 13; d_gene: NA; j_gene: TRBJ1-3; CDR3aa: CASSFRQGNTIYF; CDR3nt: TGTGCCAGCAGCTTCAGGCAAGGAAACACCATATATTTT
v_gene: TRBV19; abundance: NA; len: 16; d_gene: TRBD1; j_gene: TRBJ2-1; CDR3aa: CASSISGTGGRNEQFF; CDR3nt: TGTGCCAGTAGTATCTCCGGGACAGGGGGTCGGAATGAGCAGTTCTTC
v_gene: TRBV6-6; abundance: NA; len: 13; d_gene: NA; j_gene: TRBJ1-2; CDR3aa: CASSYSPSYGYTF; CDR3nt: TGTGCCAGCAGTTACTCCCCCTCCTATGGCTACACCTTC
v_gene: TRBV4-3; abundance: NA; len: 16; d_gene: TRBD1; j_gene: TRBJ2-7; CDR3aa: CASSQVWDRGIMEQYF; CDR3nt: TGCGCCAGCAGCCAAGTTTGGGACAGGGGAATTATGGAGCAGTACTTC
v_gene: TRBV9; abundance: NA; len: 14; d_gene: TRBD1; j_gene: TRBJ2-7; CDR3aa: CASSAGQSSYEQYF; CDR3nt: TGTGCCAGCAGCGCGGGACAGAGCTCCTACGAGCAGTACTTC
v_gene: TRBV20-1; abundance: NA; len: 10; d_gene: NA; j_gene: TRBJ1-2; CDR3aa: CSAAEHGYTF; CDR3nt: TGCAGTGCTGCCGAACATGGCTACACCTTC
v_gene: TRBV5-6; abundance: NA; len: 15; d_gene: TRBD1; j_gene: TRBJ2-7; CDR3aa: CASSLDPGQAYEQYF; CDR3nt: TGTGCCAGCAGCTTGGATCCGGGACAGGCCTACGAGCAGTACTTC
v_gene: TRBV18; abundance: NA; len: 16; d_gene: NA; j_gene: TRBJ2-4; CDR3aa: CASSPPGRVNQNIQYF; CDR3nt: TGTGCCAGCTCACCACCGGGCAGGGTTAACCAAAACATTCAGTACTTC
v_gene: TRBV11-1; abundance: NA; len: 15; d_gene: NA; j_gene: TRBJ1-4; CDR3aa: CASSQPDRANEKLFF; CDR3nt: TGTGCCAGCAGCCAGCCGGACAGAGCGAATGAAAAACTGTTTTTT
v_gene: TRBV6-5; abundance: NA; len: 11; d_gene: NA; j_gene: TRBJ2-7; CDR3aa: CASRTTYEQYF; CDR3nt: TGTGCCAGCCGCACAACCTACGAGCAGTACTTC
v_gene: TRBV9; abundance: NA; len: 15; d_gene: NA; j_gene: TRBJ2-5; CDR3aa: CASSVGSGLQETQYF; CDR3nt: TGTGCCAGCAGCGTCGGAAGCGGGTTACAAGAGACCCAGTACTTC
v_gene: TRBV9; abundance: NA; len: 16; d_gene: TRBD1; j_gene: TRBJ1-5; CDR3aa: CASSVGDRNGNQPQHF; CDR3nt: TGTGCCAGCAGCGTAGGGGACAGGAATGGGAATCAGCCCCAGCATTTT
v_gene: TRBV30; abundance: NA; len: 14; d_gene: TRBD2; j_gene: TRBJ2-7; CDR3aa: CAWSRGGSSYEQYF; CDR3nt: TGTGCCTGGAGCCGGGGGGGTAGCAGCTACGAGCAGTACTTC
v_gene: TRBV28; abundance: NA; len: 15; d_gene: TRBD1; j_gene: TRBJ2-7; CDR3aa: CASSTAGTGKSEQYF; CDR3nt: TGTGCCAGCAGTACCGCCGGGACAGGGAAATCCGAGCAGTACTTC
v_gene: TRBV9; abundance: NA; len: 13; d_gene: NA; j_gene: TRBJ2-2; CDR3aa: CASSVGSRGELFF; CDR3nt: TGTGCCAGCAGCGTAGGCTCGCGTGGGGAGCTGTTTTTT
v_gene: TRBV5-1; abundance: NA; len: 15; d_gene: TRBD2; j_gene: TRBJ2-1; CDR3aa: CASSSRTSGSNEQFF; CDR3nt: TGCGCCAGCAGCTCTCGGACTAGCGGGAGCAATGAGCAGTTCTTC
v_gene: TRBV27; abundance: NA; len: 11; d_gene: NA; j_gene: TRBJ2-7; CDR3aa: CASRGDYEQYF; CDR3nt: TGTGCCAGCAGAGGGGATTACGAGCAGTACTTC
v_gene: TRBV7-7; abundance: NA; len: 15; d_gene: NA; j_gene: TRBJ2-5; CDR3aa: CASSLTPGTQETQYF; CDR3nt: TGTGCTAGCAGCTTAACCCCGGGGACACAAGAGACCCAGTACTTC
v_gene: TRBV5-1; abundance: NA; len: 17; d_gene: TRBD1; j_gene: TRBJ1-6; CDR3aa: CASSLAQGGGRNSPLHF; CDR3nt: TGCGCCAGCAGCTTGGCCCAGGGAGGGGGCAGGAATTCACCCCTCCACTTT
v_gene: TRBV4-3; abundance: NA; len: 15; d_gene: NA; j_gene: TRBJ1-2; CDR3aa: CASSQVSGGADGYTF; CDR3nt: TGCGCCAGCAGCCAAGTTTCGGGGGGCGCGGATGGCTACACCTTC
v_gene: TRBV5-6; abundance: NA; len: 15; d_gene: TRBD2; j_gene: TRBJ2-7; CDR3aa: CASSGTSGGIGEQYF; CDR3nt: TGTGCCAGCAGCGGGACTAGCGGGGGGATCGGCGAGCAGTACTTC
v_gene: TRBV7-9; abundance: NA; len: 14; d_gene: NA; j_gene: TRBJ2-3; CDR3aa: CASSRQGRGDTQYF; CDR3nt: TGTGCCAGCAGCCGTCAGGGGAGAGGAGATACGCAGTATTTT
v_gene: TRBV30; abundance: NA; len: 12; d_gene: TRBD2; j_gene: TRBJ2-1; CDR3aa: CAWSGGYNEQFF; CDR3nt: TGTGCCTGGTCGGGGGGGTACAATGAGCAGTTCTTC